The 9 T cell receptor beta chains given below trace back to one sample, sequenced in a study of CD8+ T cells in alopecia areata. After isolation, RNA underwent reverse transcription to generate cDNA as the sequencing template. Data came from immunoSEQ multiplex PCR; TCRdb stores just in-frame clones and leaves some out. The repertoire holds approximately 180,000 clones, roughly 50% seen once, with approximately 10% in the top ten. Treatment denoted: oral pan-JAK inhibitor, 5-10 mg twice daily. The material sequenced was CD8+ T cells sorted from blood, taken at week 24, from a patient treated with tofacitinib. These receptors all come from a human donor with alopecia areata.

V and J are TRBV27 and TRBJ1-6; 9 bases agree with TRBD1. The CDR3 consists of 15 residues. The ends lost 4 bases at V and 13 bases at J; junction bases unmatched: 11. Germline V gives CDR1 MNHEY, CDR2 SMNVEV (reference sequence). CDR3 residues: CASSYTGGPLMPLHF. In nucleotides, the CDR3 is TGTGCCAGCAGTTACACAGGGGGCCCTCTAATGCCCCTCCACTTT.

This clone was observed a few times. The rearrangement links TRBV2 to TRBJ2-1; D is possibly TRBD1 (6 bases). This CDR3 contains 12 residues. Germline-derived CDR1 and CDR2 are SNHLY and FYNNEI. The germline V and J ends were trimmed by 8 bases and 9 bases, with 14 bases remaining between them. The CDR3 sequence is CASDETGGEQFF. The CDR3 coding sequence is TGTGCCAGCGATGAGACAGGAGGTGAGCAGTTCTTC.

This clone was picked up a small number of times. This chain connects TRBV2 to TRBJ2-1; D is unclear. The CDR3 loop spans 16 amino acids. CDR1 and CDR2 from the germline V gene are SNHLY and FYNNEI. Trimming left V 2 bases short and J 0 bases short, with 11 bases between. The CDR3 bases are TGTGCCAGCAGTGAATCTCTTTTAAGCTCCTACAATGAGCAGTTCTTC. Its protein product is CASSESLLSSYNEQFF.

The V gene is TRBV5-1, the J gene TRBJ2-3, with 9 bases fitting TRBD1. Germline V gene data show CDR1 as SGHRS and CDR2 as YFSETQ. After removal of 4 bases from V and 3 bases from J, the junction contained 9 bases not matched to a gene. The CDR3 runs to 16 residues. The CDR3 region is CASSRRTGVSTDTQYF. Here the CDR3 DNA reads TGCGCCAGCAGCCGCCGGACAGGGGTATCAACAGATACGCAGTATTTT.

This clone was counted between two and nine times. The chain combines TRBV19 with TRBJ2-1, with D possibly TRBD1 on 5 matching bases. The CDR3 spans 16 residues. Germline V CDR1 and CDR2: LNHDA, SQIVND (reference sequence). V shed 6 bases and J shed 1 base, with 16 bases lying between them. The CDR3 DNA reads as TGTGCCAGTAGAGGGGCCCCGGGCCCTTCCTACAATGAGCAGTTCTTC. It encodes CASRGAPGPSYNEQFF.

J is TRBJ2-2 and V is TRBV2; possibly TRBD1 for D (6 bases). Germline V CDR1 and CDR2: SNHLY, FYNNEI. The V and J ends lost 8 bases and 0 bases respectively, with 10 bases between them. The CDR3 sequence is 14 residues long. The CDR3 loop is CASVRQANTGELFF. In DNA form, the CDR3 reads TGTGCCAGCGTCCGACAGGCGAACACCGGGGAGCTGTTTTTT.

This clone turned up a few times. This sequence joins TRBV7-9 and TRBJ2-7; either TRBD1 or TRBD2 may supply D (5 bases each). Germline V gene lookup returns CDR1 SEHNR and CDR2 FQNEAQ (reference sequence). There are 14 residues in the CDR3. V lost 4 bases to trimming and J lost 2 bases, with 12 bases between them. This chain's CDR3 is CASSSRDLPYEQYF. The CDR3 region has the DNA TGTGCCAGCAGCTCCCGGGACCTCCCCTACGAGCAGTACTTC.

CDR3 protein: CAISDLGDTDTQYF. The CDR3 coding sequence is TGTGCCATCAGTGACCTGGGGGACACAGATACGCAGTATTTT. The chain joins TRBV10-3 to TRBJ2-3; D could derive from TRBD1 or TRBD2 (5 bases each). The CDR3 contains 14 residues. Germline V lookup: CDR1 ENHRY, CDR2 SYGVKD. Trimming removed 3 bases from V and 2 bases from J, with 9 bases in between.

The V call is TRBV19, the J call TRBJ1-2; D is unresolved. Germline V gene data show CDR1 as LNHDA and CDR2 as SQIVND (reference sequence). There are 14 residues in the CDR3. V dropped 7 bases and J dropped 3 bases, with 15 bases sitting between them. The CDR3 sequence: CASNQDGEDYGYTF. DNA for the CDR3: TGTGCCAGTAATCAGGACGGAGAGGACTATGGCTACACCTTC.